This TCR beta chain is from a study of T cells in narcolepsy. Across the study: Patients with NT1 or NT2 and healthy control donors were enrolled. Study outcomes and limitations: Reportedly, autoreactive clonotypes were serially detected in patients' blood but not controls'. Comparing one patient's CSF and blood CD4+ clonotypes highlighted HCRT- and TRIB2-specific autoreactive clonotypes. Autoreactive clone sequences were missing from some blood memory CD4+ repertoires.

Remarks on this clone: What it binds is unknown.

Germline V CDR1 and CDR2: SQVTM, ANQGSEA. The length of the CDR3 is 13 residues. V was shortened by 6 bases and J by 0 bases, with 12 bases between the two germline ends. Clones were sequenced by immunoSEQ multiplex PCR, and TCRdb holds only the in-frame ones, with some missing. Of over 25,000 clones in the sample, roughly 90% were seen once. Sequences were obtained from CD45RA- memory CD4+ T cells from PBMCs. The clonotype was recovered from a human donor with narcolepsy. The chain uses TRBV29-1 and TRBJ2-7; a weak D match, TRBD2 (7 bases). The CDR3 loop is CSVGGQSSYEQYF. CDR3 sequence (DNA): TGCAGCGTCGGGGGGCAGAGCTCCTACGAGCAGTACTTC.